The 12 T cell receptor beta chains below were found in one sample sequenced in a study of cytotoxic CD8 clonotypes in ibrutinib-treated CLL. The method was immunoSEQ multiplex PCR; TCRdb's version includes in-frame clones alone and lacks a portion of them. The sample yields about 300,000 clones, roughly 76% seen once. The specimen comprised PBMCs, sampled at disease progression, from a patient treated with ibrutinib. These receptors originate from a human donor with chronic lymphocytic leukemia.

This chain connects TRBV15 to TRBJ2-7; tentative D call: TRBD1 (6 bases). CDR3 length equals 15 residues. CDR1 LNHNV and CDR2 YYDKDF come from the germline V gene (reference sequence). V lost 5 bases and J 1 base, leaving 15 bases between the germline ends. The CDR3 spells CATSPQTGWSYEQYF. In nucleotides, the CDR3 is TGTGCCACCAGCCCACAGACAGGTTGGTCCTACGAGCAGTACTTC.

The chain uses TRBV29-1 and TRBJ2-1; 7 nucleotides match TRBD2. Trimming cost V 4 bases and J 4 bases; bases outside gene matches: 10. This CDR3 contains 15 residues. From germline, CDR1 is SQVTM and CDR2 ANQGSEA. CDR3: CSVAVREALYNEQFF. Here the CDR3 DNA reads TGCAGCGTTGCCGTCCGGGAGGCCTTATACAATGAGCAGTTCTTC.

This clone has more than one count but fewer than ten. The CDR3 protein is CAGLTGSMGYTF. As DNA, the CDR3 is TGTGCCGGCCTGACAGGCAGCATGGGCTACACCTTC. V and J are TRBV2 and TRBJ1-2, with D possibly TRBD1 on 6 matching bases. The germline V gene encodes CDR1 SNHLY and CDR2 FYNNEI. The CDR3 totals 12 residues. Trimming left V 11 bases short and J 8 bases short, with 18 bases between.

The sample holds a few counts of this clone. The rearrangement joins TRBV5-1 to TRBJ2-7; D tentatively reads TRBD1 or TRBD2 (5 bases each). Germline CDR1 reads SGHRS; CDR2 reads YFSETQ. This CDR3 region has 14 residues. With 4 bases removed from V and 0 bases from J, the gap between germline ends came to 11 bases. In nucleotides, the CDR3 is TGCGCCAGCAGCGGGGACCCGAGCTCCTACGAGCAGTACTTC. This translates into CASSGDPSSYEQYF. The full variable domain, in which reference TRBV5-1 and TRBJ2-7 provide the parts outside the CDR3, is KAGVTQTPRYLIKTRGQQVTLSCSPISGHRSVSWYQQTPGQGLQFLFEYFSETQRNKGNFPGRFSGRQFSNSRSEMNVSTLELGDSALYLCASSGDPSSYEQYFGPGTRLTVT.

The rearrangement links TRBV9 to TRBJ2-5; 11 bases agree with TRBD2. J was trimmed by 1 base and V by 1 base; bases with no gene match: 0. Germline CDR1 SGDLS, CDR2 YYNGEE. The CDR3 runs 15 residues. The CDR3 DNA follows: TGTGCCAGCAGCGTACTAGCGGGAGGCCAAGAGACCCAGTACTTC. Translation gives CASSVLAGGQETQYF. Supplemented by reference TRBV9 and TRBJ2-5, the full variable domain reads DSGVTQTPKHLITATGQRVTLRCSPRSGDLSVYWYQQSLDQGLQFLIQYYNGEERAKGNILERFSAQQFPDLHSELNLSSLELGDSALYFCASSVLAGGQETQYFGPGTRLLVL.

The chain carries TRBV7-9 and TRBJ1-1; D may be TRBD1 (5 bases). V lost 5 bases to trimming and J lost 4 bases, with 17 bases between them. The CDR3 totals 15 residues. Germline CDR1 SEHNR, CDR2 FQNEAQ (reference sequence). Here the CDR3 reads CASSLTGAGGTEAFF. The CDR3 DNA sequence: TGTGCCAGCAGCCTAACCGGGGCTGGAGGCACTGAAGCTTTCTTT.

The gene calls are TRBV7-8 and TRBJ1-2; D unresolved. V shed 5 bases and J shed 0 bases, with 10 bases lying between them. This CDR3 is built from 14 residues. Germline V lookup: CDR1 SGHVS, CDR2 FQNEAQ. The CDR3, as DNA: TGTGCCAGCAGCCCCCTCCGGACTAACTATGGCTACACCTTC. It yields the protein CASSPLRTNYGYTF.

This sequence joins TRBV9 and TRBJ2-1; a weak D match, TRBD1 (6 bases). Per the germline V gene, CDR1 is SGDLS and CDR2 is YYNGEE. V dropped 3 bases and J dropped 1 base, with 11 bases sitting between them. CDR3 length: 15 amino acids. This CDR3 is CASSAHQGSYNEQFF. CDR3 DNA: TGTGCCAGCAGCGCCCACCAGGGGTCCTACAATGAGCAGTTCTTC.

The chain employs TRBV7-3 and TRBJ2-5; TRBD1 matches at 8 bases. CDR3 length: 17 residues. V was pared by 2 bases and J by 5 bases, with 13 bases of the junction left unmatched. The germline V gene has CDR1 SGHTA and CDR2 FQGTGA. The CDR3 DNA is TGTGCCAGCAGCTTAGTGGCTGATACAGGGGGATGGGAGACCCAGTACTTC. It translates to CASSLVADTGGWETQYF. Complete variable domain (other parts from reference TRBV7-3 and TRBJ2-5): GAGVSQTPSNKVTEKGKYVELRCDPISGHTALYWYRQSLGQGPEFLIYFQGTGAADDSGLPNDRFFAVRPEGSVSTLKIQRTERGDSAVYLCASSLVADTGGWETQYFGPGTRLLVL.

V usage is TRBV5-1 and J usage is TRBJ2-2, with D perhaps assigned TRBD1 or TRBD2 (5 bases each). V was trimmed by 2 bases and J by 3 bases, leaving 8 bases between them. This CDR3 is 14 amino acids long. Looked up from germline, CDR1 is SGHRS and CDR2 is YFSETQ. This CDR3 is CASSFLGDTGELFF. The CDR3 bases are TGCGCCAGCAGCTTCTTGGGGGACACCGGGGAGCTGTTTTTT.

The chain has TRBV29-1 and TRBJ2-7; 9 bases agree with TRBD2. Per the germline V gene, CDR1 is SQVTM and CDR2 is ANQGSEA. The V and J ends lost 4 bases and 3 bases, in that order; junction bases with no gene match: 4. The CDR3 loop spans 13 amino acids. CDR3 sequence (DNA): TGCAGCGTTGCGGCGGGGGGGAGCTACGAGCAGTACTTC. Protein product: CSVAAGGSYEQYF.

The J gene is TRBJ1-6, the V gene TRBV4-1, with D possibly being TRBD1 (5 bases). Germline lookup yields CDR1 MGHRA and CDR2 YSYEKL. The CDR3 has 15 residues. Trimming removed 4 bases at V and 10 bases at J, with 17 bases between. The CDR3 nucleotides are TGCGCCAGCAGCCCGACCCTTACAGGATCCTCACCCCTCCACTTT. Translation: CASSPTLTGSSPLHF.